This paragraph reports one TCR beta chain. Other DNA variants within this sample encode the same CDR3. This sample is drawn from a study of blood T cell repertoires in COVID-19. Study background: Samples came from the United States, Italy and Spain, spanning acute and convalescent COVID-19.

This CDR3 has 12 amino acids. V dropped 2 bases and J dropped 8 bases, with 7 bases sitting between them. CDR1 and CDR2 from the germline V gene are SEHNR and FQNEAQ (reference sequence). Assignments of participants to cohorts depended upon their own reported clinical history. Those designated as exposed participants met a COVID-19 case within 2 weeks before study entry. Original handling: Reference gene primer amplification in the assay estimated nucleated cell counts. The assay was immunoSEQ multiplex PCR, and TCRdb's table has in-frame clones only and misses some. V and J calls and clone size are copied from that table; D and trimming were computed from the DNA. The sample holds around 220,000 clones; 85% to 90% are singletons and the top ten take around 16%.

The TCR was taken from a young man who had been exposed to COVID-19. The specimen sequenced was PBMCs or T cells enriched from blood (not recorded which). The J gene is TRBJ1-3, the V gene TRBV7-9, with unresolved D. The CDR3 loop is CASSLLGDTIYF. The DNA for the CDR3 is TGTGCCAGCAGCTTATTGGGAGACACCATATATTTT.